This entry lists 26 T cell receptor beta chains sequenced from one sample in a study of blood T cell repertoires in COVID-19. The assay was immunoSEQ multiplex PCR, and TCRdb's table has in-frame clones only and misses some. Here the sample spans around 90,000 clones, around 94% being singletons. The sample taken for sequencing was peripheral blood. The receptors originated from a woman in her sixties or seventies with active COVID-19.

The V and J genes are TRBV30 and TRBJ1-1; 9 nucleotides line up with TRBD1. CDR1 is GTSNPN and CDR2 is SVGIG in the germline V gene (reference sequence). This CDR3 region has 14 residues. V shed 5 bases and J 1 base; nucleotides not matched to a gene: 5. CDR3 nucleotides: TGTGCCTGGGATGACAGGGGGGCGAACACTGAAGCTTTCTTT. Protein product: CAWDDRGANTEAFF.

V usage is TRBV5-6 and J usage is TRBJ2-3; 7 bases are a match to TRBD1. J lost 4 bases, V lost 2 bases, and 7 bases had no gene match. Germline CDR1 reads SGHDT; CDR2 reads YYEEEE. The CDR3 length is 15 residues. The CDR3 nucleotides are TGTGCCAGCAGCTTCGGACAGGACCGACCAGATACGCAGTATTTT. It specifies CASSFGQDRPDTQYF. The full variable domain, its missing parts supplied by reference TRBV5-6 and TRBJ2-3, is DAGVTQSPTHLIKTRGQQVTLRCSPKSGHDTVSWYQQALGQGPQFIFQYYEEEERQRGNFPDRFSGHQFPNYSSELNVNALLLGDSALYLCASSFGQDRPDTQYFGPGTRLTVL.

The sample holds a few counts of this clone. The chain uses TRBV30 and TRBJ1-5; 8 bases fit TRBD1. The germline V gene encodes CDR1 GTSNPN and CDR2 SVGIG (reference sequence). The CDR3 contains 16 residues. Losses at the gene ends were 0 bases for V and 5 bases for J; bases not matched to a gene: 9. DNA of the CDR3: TGTGCCTGGAGTGTAAGGGGCAGGGGGCGAGATCAGCCCCAGCATTTT. Amino acid sequence: CAWSVRGRGRDQPQHF.

The rearrangement joins TRBV2 to TRBJ1-5; D call uncertain. CDR3 length: 15 residues. V lost 3 bases and J 0 bases, leaving 9 bases between the germline ends. The germline V gene encodes CDR1 SNHLY and CDR2 FYNNEI. The CDR3 region is CASSENTHSNQPQHF. The CDR3 DNA sequence: TGTGCCAGCAGTGAGAACACACATAGCAATCAGCCCCAGCATTTT. Filled out from reference TRBV2 and TRBJ1-5, the complete variable domain reads EPEVTQTPSHQVTQMGQEVILRCVPISNHLYFYWYRQILGQKVEFLVSFYNNEISEKSEIFDDQFSVERPDGSNFTLKIRSTKLEDSAMYFCASSENTHSNQPQHFGDGTRLSIL.

The gene calls are TRBV9 and TRBJ2-5; TRBD2 might be the D (6 bases). V was cut by 1 base and J by 2 bases, with 9 bases left in between. The CDR3 length is 14 residues. Germline-derived CDR1 and CDR2 are SGDLS and YYNGEE. CDR3 residues: CASSVREQQETQYF. Written as DNA, the CDR3 is TGTGCCAGCAGCGTACGGGAGCAACAAGAGACCCAGTACTTC.

About this clone itself: Within the sample, other DNA sequences also encode this same CDR3. This chain links TRBV7-9 with TRBJ1-6; 7 positions match TRBD1. Germline loops: CDR1 SEHNR, CDR2 FQNEAQ (reference sequence). V lost 1 base, J lost 10 bases, and 4 bases stayed unmatched. CDR3 length: 14 residues. The CDR3 loop reads CASSLGQGRSPLHF. For the CDR3, the DNA is TGTGCCAGCAGCTTAGGACAGGGTAGATCACCCCTCCACTTT.

This clone was counted between two and nine times. The chain has TRBV24-1 and TRBJ2-3, with TRBD1 identical over 8 bases. The CDR3 spans 12 residues. Germline CDR1 reads KGHDR; CDR2 reads SFDVKD. The trim removed 4 bases at V and 10 bases at J, leaving 3 bases unmatched. The CDR3 DNA reads as TGTGCCACCAGTGAAAAGGACAGGGCGCAGTATTTT. It codes for CATSEKDRAQYF.

The V gene is TRBV20-1, the J gene TRBJ1-2; D might be TRBD1 (6 bases). Germline V lookup: CDR1 DFQATT, CDR2 SNEGSKA (reference sequence). The length of the CDR3 is 11 residues. V lost 6 bases and J 4 bases, leaving 9 bases between the germline ends. In DNA, the CDR3 is TGCAGTGCACGACAGGTCTATGGCTACACCTTC. As protein: CSARQVYGYTF.

The chain couples TRBV19 to TRBJ1-2; D unclear. V was trimmed by 1 base and J by 4 bases, leaving 13 bases between them. The CDR3 spans 15 residues. CDR1 LNHDA and CDR2 SQIVND come from the germline V gene (reference sequence). Written as DNA, the CDR3 is TGTGCCAGTAGTATAGGAGGCGCGCGGGGCTATGGCTACACCTTC. Translating gives CASSIGGARGYGYTF.

The table lists this clone with a count of one. The chain links TRBV7-9 to TRBJ1-5, with TRBD1 matching over 9 bases. The germline CDR1 and CDR2 sequences are SEHNR and FQNEAQ (reference sequence). With V trimmed by 2 bases and J by 10 bases, 6 bases remained unmatched. The CDR3 totals 14 residues. The DNA for the CDR3 is TGTGCCAGCAGCTTACTCGGGACAGGGAACCCCCAGCATTTT. Translated, it gives CASSLLGTGNPQHF.

V and J are TRBV10-1 and TRBJ2-3; 12 bases line up with TRBD2. The CDR3 totals 15 residues. The trim removed 3 bases at V and 5 bases at J, leaving 3 bases unmatched. Germline V gene data show CDR1 as WNHNN and CDR2 as SYGVQD (reference sequence). The CDR3 bases are TGCGCCAGCAGTGATCTAGCGGGGGGGCAAGATACGCAGTATTTT. Amino acid sequence: CASSDLAGGQDTQYF.

The V call is TRBV7-8, the J call TRBJ2-3; TRBD2 aligns across 10 bases. Per the germline V gene, CDR1 is SGHVS and CDR2 is FQNEAQ. This CDR3 has 17 amino acids. V trimming: 2 bases; J trimming: 0 bases; junction bases outside the gene matches: 5. The CDR3 spells CASSLLLAGPSTDTQYF. The CDR3 DNA reads as TGTGCCAGCAGCTTACTACTAGCGGGGCCTAGCACAGATACGCAGTATTTT. The whole variable domain, remainder taken from reference TRBV7-8 and TRBJ2-3, is GAGVSQSPRYKVAKRGQDVALRCDPISGHVSLFWYQQALGQGPEFLTYFQNEAQLDKSGLPSDRFFAERPEGSVSTLKIQRTQQEDSAVYLCASSLLLAGPSTDTQYFGPGTRLTVL.

The chain has TRBV9 and TRBJ2-1; maybe TRBD1 (6 bases). The CDR3 consists of 16 residues. V was pared by 6 bases and J by 2 bases, with 18 bases between. Germline CDR1 and CDR2: SGDLS and YYNGEE. The CDR3, as DNA: TGTGCCAGCACCCCCAGAACAGGGCCCCCCTACAATGAGCAGTTCTTC. Translated, it gives CASTPRTGPPYNEQFF.

V gene TRBV2 combines with J gene TRBJ2-3; 10 bases match TRBD2. From germline, CDR1 is SNHLY and CDR2 FYNNEI. J was trimmed by 7 bases and V by 2 bases; bases with no gene match: 6. The CDR3 spans 15 residues. The CDR3 DNA follows: TGTGCCAGCAGTGAATCTAGCGGGGGCCCGAATACGCAGTATTTT. Its protein is CASSESSGGPNTQYF.

CDR3 DNA sequence: TGTGCCAGCGGAGGAGCTCCCTACGAGCAGTACTTC. Translated: CASGGAPYEQYF. The V gene is TRBV2, the J gene TRBJ2-7; tentative D call: TRBD2 (5 bases). CDR3 length: 12 amino acids. V dropped 8 bases and J dropped 2 bases, with 10 bases sitting between them. Germline V gene data show CDR1 as SNHLY and CDR2 as FYNNEI.

The rearrangement links TRBV6-6 to TRBJ2-7, with TRBD1 identical over 9 bases. Germline-derived CDR1 and CDR2 are MNHNY and SVGAGI (reference sequence). V was clipped by 2 bases and J by 6 bases; unmatched bases: 5. CDR3 size: 14 residues. The CDR3 bases are TGTGCCAGCAGTTACCCAGACAGGGGGTCCGAGCAGTACTTC. Protein product: CASSYPDRGSEQYF.

This clone was seen once. The chain employs TRBV7-8 and TRBJ1-6, with D possibly TRBD1 on 6 matching bases. The germline gives CDR1 SGHVS, CDR2 FQNEAQ. The V end was cut by 6 bases, the J end by 6 bases, with 9 bases between. This CDR3 has 13 residues. CDR3 DNA: TGTGCCAGCAGTTCAGGGGTTAATTCACCCCTCCACTTT. Encoded protein: CASSSGVNSPLHF. The whole variable domain, remainder taken from reference TRBV7-8 and TRBJ1-6, is GAGVSQSPRYKVAKRGQDVALRCDPISGHVSLFWYQQALGQGPEFLTYFQNEAQLDKSGLPSDRFFAERPEGSVSTLKIQRTQQEDSAVYLCASSSGVNSPLHFGNGTRLTVT.

The rearrangement joins TRBV19 to TRBJ2-5; TRBD1 might be the D (5 bases). Trimming shortened V by 8 bases and J by 5 bases, and 15 bases separated the two germline ends. CDR3 length equals 13 residues. Germline CDR1 reads LNHDA; CDR2 reads SQIVND (reference sequence). CDR3 coding DNA: TGTGCCAGTCGTAGGCAGGGTGGTGAGACCCAGTACTTC. This sequence encodes CASRRQGGETQYF.

The chain is built from TRBV6-1 and TRBJ2-5, with 7 bases lining up with TRBD2. This CDR3 has 15 amino acids. Germline V CDR1 and CDR2: MNHNS, SASEGT. V dropped 2 bases and J dropped 2; count of bases not matched to a gene: 5. The DNA of the CDR3 is TGTGCCAGCAGTGAATTGTCTAGCGGTCAAGAGACCCAGTACTTC. It yields the protein CASSELSSGQETQYF.

The chain recombines TRBV6-2 or TRBV6-3 with TRBJ2-7; D possibly corresponds to TRBD1 (6 bases). The CDR3 has 14 amino acids. Trimming stripped 5 bases from V and 3 bases from J, with 14 bases between. The germline gives CDR1 MNHEY, CDR2 SVGEGT. CDR3 amino acids: CASSPGAGDYEQYF. CDR3 coding DNA: TGTGCCAGCAGTCCAGGGGCTGGGGACTACGAGCAGTACTTC.

The rearrangement uses TRBV7-9 and TRBJ1-1; 8 nucleotides line up with TRBD1. Germline V lookup: CDR1 SEHNR, CDR2 FQNEAQ (reference sequence). V trimming: 6 bases; J trimming: 11 bases; junction bases outside the gene matches: 17. This CDR3 has 15 residues. CDR3 protein: CASRPTGTGDELAFF. CDR3 in DNA: TGTGCCAGCAGGCCAACTGGGACAGGCGACGAATTGGCTTTCTTT. Full variable domain (rest looked up from reference TRBV7-9 and TRBJ1-1): DTGVSQNPRHKITKRGQNVTFRCDPISEHNRLYWYRQTLGQGPEFLTYFQNEAQLEKSRLLSDRFSAERPKGSFSTLEIQRTEQGDSAMYLCASRPTGTGDELAFFGQGTRLTVV.

The V gene is TRBV28, the J gene TRBJ2-1; 11 bases match TRBD1. CDR3 length: 15 amino acids. Germline V lookup: CDR1 MDHEN, CDR2 SYDVKM. The trim removed 4 bases at V and 8 bases at J, leaving 7 bases unmatched. CDR3 DNA sequence: TGTGCCAGCAGTTCGCCGGGACAGGGGGGCCATGAGCAGTTCTTC. Its protein is CASSSPGQGGHEQFF.

The chain couples TRBV5-5 to TRBJ1-3; D is uncertain. Trimming stripped 0 bases from V and 4 bases from J, with 14 bases between. Germline loops: CDR1 SGHKS, CDR2 YYEKEE (reference sequence). The CDR3 has 16 residues. CDR3 bases: TGTGCCAGCAGCTTGGTAGCTTACGCAACAGGAAACACCATATATTTT. It translates to CASSLVAYATGNTIYF.

This CDR3 is CAWSVGQGTEAFF. Written as DNA, the CDR3 is TGTGCCTGGAGTGTAGGGCAGGGGACTGAAGCTTTCTTT. The chain combines TRBV30 with TRBJ1-1; D is perhaps TRBD1 (6 bases). CDR1 and CDR2 from the germline V gene are GTSNPN and SVGIG (reference sequence). CDR3 size: 13 residues. V was shortened by 0 bases and J by 5 bases, with 10 bases between the two germline ends.

This clone has only one observation. Written as DNA, the CDR3 is TGTGCCAGCAGTTTGGGTCCGCAGGGGGCCTTTGGCTACACCTTC. This sequence encodes CASSLGPQGAFGYTF. The rearrangement uses TRBV28 and TRBJ1-2, with 8 bases lining up with TRBD1. CDR1 and CDR2 from the germline V gene are MDHEN and SYDVKM. V trimming: 3 bases; J trimming: 7 bases; junction bases outside the gene matches: 10. The CDR3 spans 15 residues.

This clone turned up a few times. This chain links TRBV7-9 with TRBJ1-2, with a possible D match to TRBD1 (6 bases). Trimming removed 6 bases at V and 2 bases at J, with 16 bases between. The CDR3 covers 15 residues. Germline V CDR1 and CDR2: SEHNR, FQNEAQ (reference sequence). CDR3 sequence: CASRRQTDRNYGYTF. The CDR3 bases are TGTGCCAGCAGGCGCCAGACCGACAGGAACTATGGCTACACCTTC. The full variable domain, completed using reference TRBV7-9 and TRBJ1-2, is DTGVSQNPRHKITKRGQNVTFRCDPISEHNRLYWYRQTLGQGPEFLTYFQNEAQLEKSRLLSDRFSAERPKGSFSTLEIQRTEQGDSAMYLCASRRQTDRNYGYTFGSGTRLTVV.